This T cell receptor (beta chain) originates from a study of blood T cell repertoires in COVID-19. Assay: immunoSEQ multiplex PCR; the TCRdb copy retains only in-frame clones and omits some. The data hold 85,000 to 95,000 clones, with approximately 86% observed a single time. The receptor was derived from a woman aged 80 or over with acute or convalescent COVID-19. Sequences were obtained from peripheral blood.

The CDR3 DNA is TGCAGCGTTGAAGTCGGGGGCGGCGGGGGGGCCGGGGAGACCCAGTACTTC. Encoded protein: CSVEVGGGGGAGETQYF. V is TRBV29-1 and J is TRBJ2-5, with 9 nucleotides matching TRBD2. V gave up 1 base and J gave up 5 bases; unmatched junction bases: 14. In germline, CDR1 is SQVTM, CDR2 ANQGSEA. The CDR3 runs 17 residues.